This T cell receptor beta chain was identified during a study of CD8+ T cells in alopecia areata. Deletions cut 4 bases from V and 0 bases from J, with 14 bases between. Germline-derived CDR1 and CDR2 are SGHRS and YFSETQ. The CDR3 totals 16 residues. Once RNA had been extracted, it was reverse transcribed into cDNA to act as the sequencing template. Assay: immunoSEQ multiplex PCR; the TCRdb copy retains only in-frame clones and omits some. The sample has 80,000 to 100,000 clones, 41% seen once. Study findings and constraints: When scalp samples are sequenced, resident alphabeta T cells of normal skin are also captured.

Collection of lesional scalp punch biopsies and peripheral blood was performed in alopecia areata patients. As for this clone: No antigen is known for it.

This TCR was recovered from a human donor with alopecia areata. The chain combines TRBV5-1 with TRBJ2-4; a possible D gene is TRBD1 (5 bases). Sequences were obtained from CD4+ T cells sorted from blood. DNA for the CDR3: TGCGCCAGCAGCACTTTGACAGATCTAGCCAAAAACATTCAGTACTTC. Its translation is CASSTLTDLAKNIQYF. The whole variable domain, filled in from reference TRBV5-1 and TRBJ2-4, reads KAGVTQTPRYLIKTRGQQVTLSCSPISGHRSVSWYQQTPGQGLQFLFEYFSETQRNKGNFPGRFSGRQFSNSRSEMNVSTLELGDSALYLCASSTLTDLAKNIQYFGAGTRLSVL.